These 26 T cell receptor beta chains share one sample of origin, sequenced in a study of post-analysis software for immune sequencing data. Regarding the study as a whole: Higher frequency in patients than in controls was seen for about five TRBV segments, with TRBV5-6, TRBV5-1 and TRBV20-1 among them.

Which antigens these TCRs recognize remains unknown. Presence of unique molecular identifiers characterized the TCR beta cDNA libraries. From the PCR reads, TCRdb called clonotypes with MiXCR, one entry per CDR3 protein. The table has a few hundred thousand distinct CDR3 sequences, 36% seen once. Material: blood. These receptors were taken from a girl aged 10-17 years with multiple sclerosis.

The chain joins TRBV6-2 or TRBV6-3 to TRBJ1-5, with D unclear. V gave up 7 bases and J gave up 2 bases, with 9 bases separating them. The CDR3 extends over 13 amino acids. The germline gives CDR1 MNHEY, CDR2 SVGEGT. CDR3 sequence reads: CASTNGGNQPQHF. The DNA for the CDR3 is TGTGCCAGCACCAACGGGGGCAATCAGCCCCAGCATTTT.

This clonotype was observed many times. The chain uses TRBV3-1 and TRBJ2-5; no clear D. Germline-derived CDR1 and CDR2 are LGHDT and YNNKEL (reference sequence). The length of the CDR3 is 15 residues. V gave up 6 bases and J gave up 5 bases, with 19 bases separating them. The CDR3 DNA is TGTGCCAGCAGGTTTTTTTGGGCAGGCGGCGAGACCCAGTACTTC. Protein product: CASRFFWAGGETQYF.

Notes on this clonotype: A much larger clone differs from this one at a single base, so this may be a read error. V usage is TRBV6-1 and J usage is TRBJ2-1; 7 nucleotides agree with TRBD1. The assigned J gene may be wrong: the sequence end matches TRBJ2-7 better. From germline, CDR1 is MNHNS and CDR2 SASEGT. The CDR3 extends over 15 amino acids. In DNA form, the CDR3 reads TGTGCCAGCAGTGTAGCATGGGCCAGGGGGAACGAGCAGTACTTC. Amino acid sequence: CASSVAWARGNEQYF.

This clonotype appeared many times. CDR3: CASSPDRGAETQYF. The CDR3 bases are TGCGCCAGCAGCCCGGACAGAGGGGCAGAGACCCAGTACTTC. The chain recombines TRBV10-2 with TRBJ2-5; possible D gene TRBD1, 6 bases. This CDR3 has 14 amino acids. Trimming stripped 6 bases from V and 4 bases from J, with 15 bases between. In germline, CDR1 is WSHSY, CDR2 SAAADI.

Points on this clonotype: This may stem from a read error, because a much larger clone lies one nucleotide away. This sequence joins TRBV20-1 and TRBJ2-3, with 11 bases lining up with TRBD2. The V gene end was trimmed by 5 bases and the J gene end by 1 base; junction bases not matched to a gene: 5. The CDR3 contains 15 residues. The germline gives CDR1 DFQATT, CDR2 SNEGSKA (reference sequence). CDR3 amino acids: CSAGRSGGGTDTQYF. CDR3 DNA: TGCAGTGCTGGACGTAGCGGGGGGGGCACAGATACGCAGTATTTT.

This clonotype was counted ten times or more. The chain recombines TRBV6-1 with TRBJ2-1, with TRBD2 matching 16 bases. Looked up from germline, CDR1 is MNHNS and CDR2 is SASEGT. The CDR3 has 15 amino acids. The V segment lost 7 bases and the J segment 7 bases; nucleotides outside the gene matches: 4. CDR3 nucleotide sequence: TGTGCCAGCACTTCGGGACTAGCGGGAGGGAATGAGCAGTTCTTC. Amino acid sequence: CASTSGLAGGNEQFF.

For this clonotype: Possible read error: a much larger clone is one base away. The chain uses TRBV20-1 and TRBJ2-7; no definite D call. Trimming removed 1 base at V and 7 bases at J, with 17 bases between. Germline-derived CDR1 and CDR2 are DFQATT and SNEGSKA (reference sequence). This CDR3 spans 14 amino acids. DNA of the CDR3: TGCAGTGCTAGAGTTAGCAGCTCCTACAATGAGCAGTACTTC. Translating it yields CSARVSSSYNEQYF.

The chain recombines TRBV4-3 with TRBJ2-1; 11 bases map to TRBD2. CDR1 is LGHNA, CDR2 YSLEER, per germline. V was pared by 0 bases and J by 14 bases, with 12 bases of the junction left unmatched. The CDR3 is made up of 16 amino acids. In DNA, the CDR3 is TGCGCCAGCAGCCAAGATGCGGGACTAGCGGTCATAGAAGAGTTCTTC. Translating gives CASSQDAGLAVIEEFF.

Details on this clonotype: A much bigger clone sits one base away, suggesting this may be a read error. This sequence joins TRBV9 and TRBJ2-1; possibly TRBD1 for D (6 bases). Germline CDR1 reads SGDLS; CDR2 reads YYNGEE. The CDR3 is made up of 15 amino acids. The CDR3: CASSGTGYSGNVQFF. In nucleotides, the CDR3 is TGTGCCAGCAGCGGAACAGGGTATTCGGGCAATGTGCAGTTCTTC.

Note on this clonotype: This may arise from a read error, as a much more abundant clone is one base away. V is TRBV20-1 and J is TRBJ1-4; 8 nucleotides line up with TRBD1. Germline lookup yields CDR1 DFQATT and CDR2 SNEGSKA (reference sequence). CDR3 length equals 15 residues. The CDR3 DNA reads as TGCAGTGCCAGGGGCGGGACAGGATTAGATGATAAACTGTTTTTT. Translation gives CSARGGTGLDDKLFF.

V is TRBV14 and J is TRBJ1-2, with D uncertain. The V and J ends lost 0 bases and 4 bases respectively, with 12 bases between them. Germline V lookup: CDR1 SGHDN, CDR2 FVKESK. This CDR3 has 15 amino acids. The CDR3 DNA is TGTGCCAGCAGCCAAGAACACGGTTTCGTCTATGGCTACACCTTC. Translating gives CASSQEHGFVYGYTF.

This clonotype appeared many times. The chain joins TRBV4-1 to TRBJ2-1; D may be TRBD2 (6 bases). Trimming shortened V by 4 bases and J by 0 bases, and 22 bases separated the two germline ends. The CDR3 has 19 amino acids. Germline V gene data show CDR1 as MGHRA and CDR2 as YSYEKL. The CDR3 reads CASSRGPGESFSSYNEQFF. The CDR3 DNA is TGCGCCAGCAGCCGCGGACCGGGGGAGAGCTTCAGCTCCTACAATGAGCAGTTCTTC.

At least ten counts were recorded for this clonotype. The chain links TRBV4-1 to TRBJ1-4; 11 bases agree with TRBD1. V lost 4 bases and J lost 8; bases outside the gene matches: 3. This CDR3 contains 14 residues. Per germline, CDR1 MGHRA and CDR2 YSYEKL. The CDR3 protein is CASSLGTGGEKLFF. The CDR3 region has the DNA TGCGCCAGCAGCCTGGGGACAGGGGGGGAAAAACTGTTTTTT.

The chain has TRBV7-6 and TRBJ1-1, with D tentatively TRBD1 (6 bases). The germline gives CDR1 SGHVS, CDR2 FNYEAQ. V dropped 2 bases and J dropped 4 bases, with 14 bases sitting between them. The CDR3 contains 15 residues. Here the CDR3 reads CASSLYRGQSTEAFF. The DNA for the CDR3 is TGTGCCAGCAGCTTATACCGGGGGCAGAGCACTGAAGCTTTCTTT.

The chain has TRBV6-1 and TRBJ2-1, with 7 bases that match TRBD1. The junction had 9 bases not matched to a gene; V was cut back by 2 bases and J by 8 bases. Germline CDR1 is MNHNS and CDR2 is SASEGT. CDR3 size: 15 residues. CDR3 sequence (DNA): TGTGCCAGCAGTGAATACAGGGGCGTAGTTGATGAGCAGTTCTTC. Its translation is CASSEYRGVVDEQFF.

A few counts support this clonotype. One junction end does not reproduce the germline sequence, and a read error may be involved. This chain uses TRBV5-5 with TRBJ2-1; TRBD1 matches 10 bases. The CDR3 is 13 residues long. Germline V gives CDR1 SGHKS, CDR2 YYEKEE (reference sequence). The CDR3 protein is CATSGTGVGEQVF. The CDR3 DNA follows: TGTGCCACCTCGGGGACAGGGGTAGGTGAGCAGGTCTTC.

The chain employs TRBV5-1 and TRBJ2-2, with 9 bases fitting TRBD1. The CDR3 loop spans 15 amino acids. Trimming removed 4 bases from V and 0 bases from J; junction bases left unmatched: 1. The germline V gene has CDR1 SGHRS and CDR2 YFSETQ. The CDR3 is CASSGDRANTGELFF. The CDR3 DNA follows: TGCGCCAGCAGCGGGGACAGGGCGAACACCGGGGAGCTGTTTTTT. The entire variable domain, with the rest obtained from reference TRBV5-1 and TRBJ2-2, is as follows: KAGVTQTPRYLIKTRGQQVTLSCSPISGHRSVSWYQQTPGQGLQFLFEYFSETQRNKGNFPGRFSGRQFSNSRSEMNVSTLELGDSALYLCASSGDRANTGELFFGEGSRLTVL.

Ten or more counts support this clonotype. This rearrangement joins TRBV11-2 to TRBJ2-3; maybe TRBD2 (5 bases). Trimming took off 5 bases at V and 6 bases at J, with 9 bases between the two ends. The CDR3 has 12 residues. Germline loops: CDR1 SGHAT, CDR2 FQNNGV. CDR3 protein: CASSTSWDTQYF. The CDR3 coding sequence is TGTGCCAGCAGCACTAGTTGGGATACGCAGTATTTT.

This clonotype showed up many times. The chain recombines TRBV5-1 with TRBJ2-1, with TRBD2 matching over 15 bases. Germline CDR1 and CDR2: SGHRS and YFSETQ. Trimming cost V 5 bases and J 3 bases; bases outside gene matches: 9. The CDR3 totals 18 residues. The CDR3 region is CASRGGLAGGPSYNEQFF. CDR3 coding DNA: TGCGCCAGCAGGGGCGGACTAGCGGGGGGGCCGAGCTACAATGAGCAGTTCTTC.

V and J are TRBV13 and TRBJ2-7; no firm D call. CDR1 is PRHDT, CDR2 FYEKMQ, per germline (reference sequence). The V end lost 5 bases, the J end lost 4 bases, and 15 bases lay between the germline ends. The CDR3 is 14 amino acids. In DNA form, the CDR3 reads TGTGCCAGCAGCCCAGACCTTCACTCTTACGAGCAGTACTTC. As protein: CASSPDLHSYEQYF.

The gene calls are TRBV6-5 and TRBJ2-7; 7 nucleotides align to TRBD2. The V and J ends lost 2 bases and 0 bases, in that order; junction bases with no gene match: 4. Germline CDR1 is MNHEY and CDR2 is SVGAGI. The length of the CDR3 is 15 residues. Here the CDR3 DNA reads TGTGCCAGCAGTTACGAAGCTAGCGGCTCCTACGAGCAGTACTTC. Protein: CASSYEASGSYEQYF.

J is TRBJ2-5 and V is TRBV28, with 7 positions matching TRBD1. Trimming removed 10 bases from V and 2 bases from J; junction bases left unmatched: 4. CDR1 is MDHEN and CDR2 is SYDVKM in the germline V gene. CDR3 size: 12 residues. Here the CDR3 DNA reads TGTGCCACCGGGACAGTACAAGAGACCCAGTACTTC. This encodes CATGTVQETQYF.

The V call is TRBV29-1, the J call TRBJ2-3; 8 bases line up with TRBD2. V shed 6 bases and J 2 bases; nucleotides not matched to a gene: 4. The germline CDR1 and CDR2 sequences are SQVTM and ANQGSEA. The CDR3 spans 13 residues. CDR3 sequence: CSVAGANTDTQYF. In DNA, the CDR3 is TGCAGCGTAGCGGGAGCGAACACAGATACGCAGTATTTT.

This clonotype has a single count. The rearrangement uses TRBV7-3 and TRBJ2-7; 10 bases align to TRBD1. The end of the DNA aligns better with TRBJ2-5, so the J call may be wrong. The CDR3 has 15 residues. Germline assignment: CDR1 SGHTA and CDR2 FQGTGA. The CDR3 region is CASRKTGGRGETQYF. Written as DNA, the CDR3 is TGTGCCAGCCGGAAGACAGGGGGCAGGGGAGAGACCCAGTACTTC.

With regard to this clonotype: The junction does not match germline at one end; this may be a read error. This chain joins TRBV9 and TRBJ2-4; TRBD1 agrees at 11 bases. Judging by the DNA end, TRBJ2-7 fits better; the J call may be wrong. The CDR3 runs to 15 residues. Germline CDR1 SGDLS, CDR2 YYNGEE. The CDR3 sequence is CVSSVGGTGGYEQYF. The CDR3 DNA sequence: TGTGTCAGCAGCGTAGGTGGGACAGGGGGATACGAGCAGTACTTC.

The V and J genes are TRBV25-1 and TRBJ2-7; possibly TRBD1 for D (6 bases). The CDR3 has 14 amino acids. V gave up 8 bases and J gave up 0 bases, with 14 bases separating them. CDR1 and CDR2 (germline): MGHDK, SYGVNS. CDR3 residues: CASSPRDNSYEQYF. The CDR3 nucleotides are TGTGCCAGCTCCCCTCGGGACAACTCCTACGAGCAGTACTTC.